These 18 T cell receptor beta chains originate from one sample sequenced in a study of post-analysis software for immune sequencing data. Regarding the study as a whole: About five TRBV segments, including TRBV5-6, TRBV5-1 and TRBV20-1, were more frequent in patients than controls.

These receptors' antigens are unknown. Prepared TCR beta cDNA libraries contained unique molecular identifiers. TCRdb reanalysed the PCR reads using MiXCR and keeps one entry per CDR3 protein. The sample includes around 200,000 distinct CDR3 sequences, roughly 28% seen only once; the top ten take 3% to 3.5%. The sequenced sample was blood. The origin of the receptors is a girl aged 2-17 years with multiple sclerosis.

The chain has TRBV6-2 or TRBV6-3 and TRBJ2-1; 9 bases fit TRBD2. With V trimmed by 2 bases and J by 8 bases, 16 bases remained unmatched. This CDR3 has 18 amino acids. CDR1 is MNHEY and CDR2 is SVGEGT in the germline V gene. The CDR3 sequence is CASSYGGLAGPPGDEQFF. CDR3 DNA: TGTGCCAGCAGTTACGGTGGGCTAGCGGGGCCCCCGGGAGATGAGCAGTTCTTC.

The genes are TRBV5-1 and TRBJ1-1; D is perhaps TRBD1 (5 bases). V was trimmed by 4 bases and J by 6 bases, leaving 13 bases between them. In germline, CDR1 is SGHRS, CDR2 YFSETQ. The CDR3 extends over 13 amino acids. CDR3 sequence reads: CASSTGARAEAFF. DNA for the CDR3: TGCGCCAGCAGCACTGGGGCCAGGGCTGAAGCTTTCTTT.

This clonotype was seen a few times. V usage is TRBV5-1 and J usage is TRBJ2-3, with D hard to call. The CDR3 is 11 amino acids. Trimming took off 0 bases at V and 8 bases at J, with 4 bases between the two ends. Germline CDR1 and CDR2: SGHRS and YFSETQ. CDR3 sequence (DNA): TGCGCCAGCAGCTTGGACAGTACGCAGTATTTT. Its protein is CASSLDSTQYF.

There are many counts of this clonotype. The CDR3 DNA sequence: TGCAGCGTCAGAAACCGGGACTGGTCCTACGAGCAGTACTTC. Translated, it gives CSVRNRDWSYEQYF. The chain has TRBV29-1 and TRBJ2-7, with D perhaps matching TRBD2 (6 bases). Trimming pared 6 bases from V and 1 base from J, leaving 16 bases between. CDR3 length equals 14 residues. The germline V gene has CDR1 SQVTM and CDR2 ANQGSEA.

Regarding this clonotype: At one end the junction does not follow the germline gene, possibly because of a read error. The rearrangement uses TRBV5-1 and TRBJ2-1, with D unclear. Near its end, the DNA agrees better with TRBJ2-7, so the J call may be wrong. From germline, CDR1 is SGHRS and CDR2 YFSETQ. The CDR3 is 14 residues long. The CDR3 is CDSRSEFSYNEQYF. CDR3 DNA: TGCGACAGCAGGTCGGAATTCTCCTACAATGAGCAGTACTTC.

This clonotype has more than one count but fewer than ten. This chain links TRBV5-1 with TRBJ1-6; 8 bases agree with TRBD1. Trimming cost V 0 bases and J 7 bases; bases outside gene matches: 3. The germline V gene has CDR1 SGHRS and CDR2 YFSETQ. The CDR3 is made up of 15 amino acids. The CDR3 sequence: CASSLAGTGNSPLHF. CDR3 DNA: TGCGCCAGCAGCTTGGCGGGGACAGGAAATTCACCCCTCCACTTT.

Details on this clonotype: A much larger clone is a single base away; this may be a read error. The chain recombines TRBV21-1 with TRBJ2-7; TRBD2 is taken as the D call from the table, unchecked against the DNA. Judging by the DNA end, TRBJ2-5 fits better; the J call may be wrong. TRBV21-1 has pseudogene status. The CDR3 extends over 14 amino acids. CDR3 nucleotide sequence: TGTGCCAGACCGGCTAGAAAGTTGGGAGGGACCCAGTACTTC. Protein: CARPARKLGGTQYF.

The V and J genes are TRBV12-3 or TRBV12-4 and TRBJ1-5; perhaps TRBD1 as D (5 bases). Trimming stripped 6 bases from V and 0 bases from J, with 12 bases between. The CDR3 is made up of 15 amino acids. In DNA, the CDR3 is TGTGCCAGCAGCAGATGGGACGGTAGCAATCAGCCCCAGCATTTT. It is translated as CASSRWDGSNQPQHF.

A single count supports this clonotype. CDR3 amino acids: CSAVGTSGVPKNIQYF. The CDR3 DNA is TGCAGTGCCGTGGGCACTAGCGGGGTTCCCAAAAACATTCAGTACTTC. The V call is TRBV20-1, the J call TRBJ2-4, with TRBD2 identical over 10 bases. Trimming removed 6 bases from V and 2 bases from J; junction bases left unmatched: 10. The germline V gene has CDR1 DFQATT and CDR2 SNEGSKA (reference sequence). The CDR3 has 16 amino acids.

The chain carries TRBV6-1 and TRBJ2-3; the D is unclear. Trimming pared 1 base from V and 0 bases from J, leaving 5 bases between. This CDR3 contains 14 residues. Germline CDR1 reads MNHNS; CDR2 reads SASEGT. The CDR3 loop is CASSEVGSTDTQYF. The CDR3 DNA is TGTGCCAGCAGTGAAGTGGGTAGCACAGATACGCAGTATTTT.

The gene calls are TRBV4-1 and TRBJ1-4; D not resolved. This CDR3 contains 15 residues. Trimming cost V 0 bases and J 6 bases, with 11 bases left between them. Germline V gene lookup returns CDR1 MGHRA and CDR2 YSYEKL. The CDR3 sequence: CASSQEAGNDEKLFF. DNA of the CDR3: TGCGCCAGCAGCCAAGAAGCTGGGAACGATGAAAAACTGTTTTTT.

This clonotype was seen a handful of times. This chain connects TRBV10-3 to TRBJ1-6; 7 nucleotides align to TRBD1. The CDR3 totals 14 residues. CDR1 is ENHRY, CDR2 SYGVKD, per germline. Losses at the gene ends were 10 bases for V and 9 bases for J; bases not matched to a gene: 12. CDR3 sequence (DNA): TGTGCCACCGACAGGGAAGGAAGTAGTTCACCCCTCCACTTT. Translating it yields CATDREGSSSPLHF.

The rearrangement uses TRBV5-1 and TRBJ1-2; D call uncertain. There are 14 residues in the CDR3. The V and J ends lost 0 bases and 8 bases respectively, with 14 bases between them. Germline loops: CDR1 SGHRS, CDR2 YFSETQ. The CDR3 nucleotides are TGCGCCAGCAGCTTGGATAGGACTAACGGGGGCTACACCTTC. Protein: CASSLDRTNGGYTF.

The chain combines TRBV24-1 with TRBJ2-1, with TRBD2 as a possible D gene (5 bases). Germline CDR1 KGHDR, CDR2 SFDVKD. The CDR3 is made up of 16 amino acids. The V end was cut by 3 bases, the J end by 4 bases, with 15 bases between. The CDR3 loop reads CATSDLRSEGYNEQFF. DNA of the CDR3: TGTGCCACCAGTGATCTTCGTAGCGAGGGTTACAATGAGCAGTTCTTC.

V usage is TRBV5-1 and J usage is TRBJ1-1, with TRBD1 as a possible D gene (5 bases). The CDR3 is made up of 14 amino acids. The ends were cut back, 0 bases at V and 11 bases at J, with 17 bases in the middle. CDR1 is SGHRS, CDR2 YFSETQ, per germline. For the CDR3, the DNA is TGCGCCAGCAGCTTGGGGGGCAGGCCACTCGAGGCTTTCTTT. It encodes CASSLGGRPLEAFF.

V and J are TRBV5-1 and TRBJ2-1; 8 bases align to TRBD2. The assigned J gene may be wrong: the sequence end matches TRBJ2-7 better. Germline V CDR1 and CDR2: SGHRS, YFSETQ. CDR3 length: 15 residues. The CDR3 here is CASSLPGGPYNEQYF. The CDR3 DNA is TGCGCCAGCAGCTTGCCGGGAGGGCCCTACAATGAGCAGTACTTC.

The V and J genes are TRBV7-6 and TRBJ2-2; possibly TRBD1 or TRBD2 for D (5 bases each). Trimming shortened V by 5 bases and J by 2 bases, and 18 bases separated the two germline ends. The CDR3 consists of 17 residues. Germline V gives CDR1 SGHVS, CDR2 FNYEAQ. The DNA of the CDR3 is TGTGCCAGCAGCGAATACGGGACGGAAGTAAACACCGGGGAGCTGTTTTTT. As protein: CASSEYGTEVNTGELFF. The whole variable domain, remainder taken from reference TRBV7-6 and TRBJ2-2, is GAGVSQSPRYKVTKRGQDVALRCDPISGHVSLYWYRQALGQGPEFLTYFNYEAQQDKSGLPNDRFSAERPEGSISTLTIQRTEQRDSAMYRCASSEYGTEVNTGELFFGEGSRLTVL.

The CDR3 DNA follows: TGTGCCTGGAGGGGCGTGAACACTGAAGCTTTCTTT. Encoded protein: CAWRGVNTEAFF. The chain combines TRBV30 with TRBJ1-1, with D uncertain. The CDR3 runs to 12 residues. Germline V CDR1 and CDR2: GTSNPN, SVGIG (reference sequence). Trimming left V 3 bases short and J 0 bases short, with 5 bases between. Full variable domain (outside the CDR3, taken from reference TRBV30 and TRBJ1-1): SQTIHQWPATLVQPVGSPLSLECTVEGTSNPNLYWYRQAAGRGLQLLFYSVGIGQISSEVPQNLSASRPQDRQFILSSKKLLLSDSGFYLCAWRGVNTEAFFGQGTRLTVV.